This TCR beta chain was captured in a study of shared clonotypes between healthy human individuals (dated by TCRdb to about 2020). Turning to the overall study: The cohort comprised a couple of women and a few men aged 18 to 49 years. Leukapheresis yielded between about 0.85 and 9.5 billion PBMCs per donor. To increase sequencing depth and limit assay-specific biases, TCR repertoire library preparation and sequencing were carried out by different laboratories using diverse techniques. Per donor, three plates each were used for CD4 naive and CD4 memory, two for CD8 naive, and one for CD8 memory. Blood TCR repertoires of five healthy adults were deeply sequenced to estimate repertoire size and the extent of clonotype sharing between individuals.

The donors were healthy, HIV-negative adults who had no recently reported acute infections or vaccinations. Only Caucasian adults living in Nashville, Tennessee, USA were represented among the donors. Magnetic negative selection was used to enrich CD4+ T cells, after which naive cells were positively selected on CD45RA and the negative fraction became the memory subset. Blood was obtained by leukapheresis, after which PBMCs were separated by Ficoll-Histopaque density gradient centrifugation and cryopreserved in liquid nitrogen vapor phase. Analytical flow cytometry was used to check the purity and quantity of each magnetically sorted T cell population. Genomic DNA was isolated from every sorted fraction and measured by UV absorbance on a Nanodrop 2000c. Reading the germline V gene gives CDR1 SGHVS and CDR2 FNYEAQ. The CDR3 runs 13 amino acids, cysteine and phenylalanine included. Of the read, only the CDR3 DNA is kept; its 39 bases are in frame from base 1. Trimming removed 4 bases from V and 7 bases from J; the gene matches leave 4 bases unexplained.

Using the deep immunoSEQ assay, multiplex PCR amplified TCR CDR3 regions from genomic DNA. For each cell subset, the extracted genomic DNA was distributed evenly across all wells of several immunoSEQ 96-well plates, and each plate served as one replicate. For sorted subsets, approximately 200 ng of genomic DNA, equivalent to around 30,000 T cell genomes, went into each replicate PCR. The purified libraries were quantified using a Qubit 3.0 fluorometer, sized with a Bioanalyzer 2100, and then quantified again using the KAPA Library Quantification kit. Every immunoSEQ 96-well plate was sequenced on a dedicated single-read 150-cycle Illumina NextSeq 550 flow cell. Concerning the study's data processing: Because only junctional sequences without quality scores were contained in the immunoSEQ output, filtering matching that applied to full-length reads could not be performed. Sequences were annotated with PyIR, a Python wrapper for IgBLAST v1.9, using IMGT germline references to assign V/J genes and CDR3. Reads with weak V/J assignments (E-value above 1e-6), missing CDR3, stop codons, out-of-frame junctions, or ambiguous translated residues were removed. V3J clonotypes were defined as sequences sharing the same inferred V gene, J gene, and CDR3 amino acid sequence. The percentage overlap between two repertoires was calculated by dividing the number of shared unique clonotypes by the size of the smaller repertoire. Richness of each repertoire was evaluated using RTK rarefaction, the Chao1 estimator, and Recon v2.1 estimates of unobserved clonotypes. OLGA was used to compute generation probabilities for all TCRbeta clonotypes that the gDNA method yielded from four donors. TCRdb carries this immuneACCESS record with in-frame sequences only. Its versions omit some clonotypes, under half of them owing to an unresolved V gene in the studies checked, with the rest unexplained. V and J calls and clone size come straight from that table; D and trimming were deduced from the DNA. Counted in this sample were about 2.3 million clones; over 85% of them appeared once. About 0.41% of the sample is held by the ten biggest clonotypes.

Broad study findings and their caveats: Pairwise subsampling led to the expectation that sequencing depth would affect the degree of clonotype sharing among donors. Incomplete sequencing was indicated by rarefaction of sorted-subset datasets, despite the large sequencing depth. Sharing across a few donors was observed for about 5% of naive CD4, 3.5% of naive CD8, about 2.5% of memory CD4, and less than 0.45% of memory CD8 clonotypes. Sampling was limited to blood, and TCR repertoires in tissue likely differ from TCR repertoires in blood. Higher generation probabilities were observed for clonotypes shared by all four sorted-subset donors than for non-shared clonotypes. Naive subsets generally had larger estimated clonotype richness than memory subsets did. The small number of donors limited the genetic and exposure-history diversity represented.

As concerns this clone: It has no known antigen specificity. Base-call qualities are not available, and no considerably larger clone is one nucleotide away.

The receptor was derived from a man aged 18-30 years in good health. Some clones in this sample may be carry-over from other donors' samples. Sequencing used naive CD4+ T cells from PBMCs. Taken with the paper, the label for cell subset or site translates to: CD45RA+ positively selected. The V and J segments used are TRBV7-6 and TRBJ1-2; 9 bases in the middle match TRBD1. The CDR3 region reads CASSSQGASGYTF. The nucleotide sequence is TGTGCCAGCAGCTCACAGGGGGCGAGTGGCTACACCTTC.